Below are 21 T cell receptor beta chains sequenced from a single sample in a study of beta chain features in type 1 diabetes. Since all of the isolated RNA was reverse transcribed, expressed TCRB transcripts were what got sequenced. Data came from immunoSEQ multiplex PCR; TCRdb stores just in-frame clones and leaves some out. The sample lists under 900,000 clones, 15% to 20% occurring once. Sequencing input: naive CD4+ T cells from blood. The receptors shown here come from a woman younger than 30 in good health.

This clone was detected a few times. The chain combines TRBV19 with TRBJ2-1; D gene unclear. V was cut by 3 bases and J by 2 bases, with 11 bases left in between. Per germline, CDR1 LNHDA and CDR2 SQIVND (reference sequence). CDR3 size: 15 residues. The CDR3 here is CASSMRKIAYNEQFF. The CDR3 coding sequence is TGTGCCAGTAGTATGCGGAAAATCGCCTACAATGAGCAGTTCTTC.

CDR3 sequence reads: CASSLGTGTAGANVLTF. In DNA, the CDR3 is TGTGCCAGCAGCCTTGGGACAGGCACGGCTGGGGCCAACGTCCTGACTTTC. The chain recombines TRBV4-2 with TRBJ2-6; TRBD1 matches 8 bases. V was pared by 4 bases and J by 2 bases, with 7 bases of the junction left unmatched. CDR3 size: 17 residues. Germline-derived CDR1 and CDR2 are LGHNA and YNFKEQ.

The genes are TRBV25-1 and TRBJ2-5; tentative D call: TRBD2 (6 bases). Germline CDR1 is MGHDK and CDR2 is SYGVNS. V lost 6 bases to trimming and J lost 1 base, with 12 bases between them. This CDR3 region has 14 residues. CDR3 coding DNA: TGTGCCAGCAGCATTGCCGGGGGCCAAGAGACCCAGTACTTC. The encoded protein is CASSIAGGQETQYF.

The chain combines TRBV28 with TRBJ2-7; 7 nucleotides line up with TRBD1. The CDR3 has 15 amino acids. Germline trimming cut 11 bases from V and 3 bases from J; bases unmatched to any gene: 16. Looked up from germline, CDR1 is MDHEN and CDR2 is SYDVKM. The CDR3 loop reads CASIGMGQRVYEQYF. CDR3 DNA sequence: TGTGCCTCGATCGGAATGGGACAGAGAGTCTACGAGCAGTACTTC.

The chain recombines TRBV7-9 with TRBJ2-7; D might be TRBD1 (6 bases). This CDR3 is built from 16 residues. V gave up 5 bases and J gave up 4 bases, with 21 bases separating them. Germline V gives CDR1 SEHNR, CDR2 FQNEAQ (reference sequence). The CDR3 sequence is CASSMDRAPLLYEQYF. The CDR3 DNA reads as TGTGCCAGCAGCATGGACAGAGCGCCGCTTTTATACGAGCAGTACTTC.

This clone occurred a few times. The CDR3 region is CASSPRDRVYGYTF. DNA of the CDR3: TGTGCCAGCTCACCTCGGGACAGGGTCTATGGCTACACCTTC. V usage is TRBV18 and J usage is TRBJ1-2; 9 bases align to TRBD1. Germline loops: CDR1 KGHSH, CDR2 LQKENI. The length of the CDR3 is 14 residues. With V trimmed by 3 bases and J by 4 bases, 3 bases remained unmatched.

V usage is TRBV10-3 and J usage is TRBJ2-1; D gene uncertain. The CDR3 spans 14 residues. Germline CDR1 is ENHRY and CDR2 is SYGVKD. V was trimmed by 9 bases and J by 0 bases, leaving 12 bases between them. The CDR3 sequence is CAIRTDSSYNEQFF. The CDR3 coding sequence is TGTGCCATTAGAACTGATAGCTCCTACAATGAGCAGTTCTTC.

The table lists this clone with many counts. This sequence joins TRBV23-1 and TRBJ2-1; 11 bases map to TRBD2. TRBV23-1 carries the ORF label, with uncertain function. The J segment lost 7 bases and the V segment lost 7 bases, leaving 6 bases of the junction unmatched. The CDR3 has 14 amino acids. The CDR3: CASTRLAGKNEQFF. For the CDR3, the DNA is TGCGCCAGCACCCGACTAGCGGGGAAGAATGAGCAGTTCTTC.

CDR3 region: CATVTSSYNEQFF. The CDR3 DNA follows: TGTGCCACCGTGACGAGCTCCTACAATGAGCAGTTCTTC. The rearrangement joins TRBV28 to TRBJ2-1; D is undetermined. The germline V gene encodes CDR1 MDHEN and CDR2 SYDVKM. The CDR3 runs 13 residues. Trimming removed 10 bases from V and 0 bases from J, with 10 bases in between.

This clone was recorded a few times. The chain joins TRBV19 to TRBJ2-1; D gene unclear. Germline CDR1 reads LNHDA; CDR2 reads SQIVND (reference sequence). The V gene lost 7 bases and the J gene lost 3 bases, with 22 bases spanning the gap. The CDR3 has 17 amino acids. CDR3 residues: CASTHLAARENYNEQFF. The DNA for the CDR3 is TGTGCCAGTACCCATCTCGCGGCCCGAGAGAACTACAATGAGCAGTTCTTC.

The V and J genes are TRBV6-6 and TRBJ2-6, with TRBD2 as a possible D gene (6 bases). The V end was cut by 9 bases, the J end by 4 bases, with 16 bases between. The CDR3 extends over 15 amino acids. Germline CDR1 MNHNY, CDR2 SVGAGI (reference sequence). The CDR3 region has the DNA TGTGCCAGTAGGTGGAGGGTGGGAGGGGCCAACGTCCTGACTTTC. Translated, it gives CASRWRVGGANVLTF.

Only a few counts were recorded for this clone. At the DNA level, this CDR3 is encoded by other sequences in the same sample as well. The chain joins TRBV7-9 to TRBJ2-1; 12 nucleotides agree with TRBD2. CDR1 SEHNR and CDR2 FQNEAQ come from the germline V gene (reference sequence). Trimming cost V 1 base and J 5 bases; bases outside gene matches: 0. CDR3 size: 15 residues. In DNA form, the CDR3 reads TGTGCCAGCAGCTTAGGGACTAGCGGGAACAATGAGCAGTTCTTC. Translated, it gives CASSLGTSGNNEQFF. Variable domain in full (rest from reference TRBV7-9 and TRBJ2-1): DTGVSQNPRHKITKRGQNVTFRCDPISEHNRLYWYRQTLGQGPEFLTYFQNEAQLEKSRLLSDRFSAERPKGSFSTLEIQRTEQGDSAMYLCASSLGTSGNNEQFFGPGTRLTVL.

The chain uses TRBV6-6 and TRBJ2-7; tentatively, D is TRBD1 (6 bases). Trimming shortened V by 8 bases and J by 7 bases, and 18 bases separated the two germline ends. The CDR3 runs to 13 residues. CDR1 and CDR2 from the germline V gene are MNHNY and SVGAGI (reference sequence). The CDR3 bases are TGTGCCAGCCGGACAGCCGCCCGTGGGGAGCAGTACTTC. Translated, it gives CASRTAARGEQYF.

This sequence joins TRBV18 and TRBJ2-1; 11 nucleotides align to TRBD2. After removal of 3 bases from V and 7 bases from J, the junction contained 23 bases not matched to a gene. This CDR3 comprises 21 residues. Germline CDR1 is KGHSH and CDR2 is LQKENI. CDR3 nucleotide sequence: TGTGCCAGCTCACCTAAAAGCCCAGGGGCTGTAGCGGGAGGGCATCGGAATGAGCAGTTCTTC. Translation: CASSPKSPGAVAGGHRNEQFF.

This clone showed up just a few times. This chain joins TRBV4-3 and TRBJ1-1; a weak D match, TRBD1 (6 bases). Trimming took 0 bases from V and 2 from J, leaving 10 bases between them. Per the germline V gene, CDR1 is LGHNA and CDR2 is YSLEER. The CDR3 contains 15 residues. The DNA of the CDR3 is TGCGCCAGCAGCCAAGATCGACAGGAAAACACTGAAGCTTTCTTT. The encoded protein is CASSQDRQENTEAFF.

The chain combines TRBV2 with TRBJ2-1, with D possibly TRBD2 on 6 matching bases. Trimming cost V 1 base and J 6 bases, with 13 bases left between them. Germline CDR1 is SNHLY and CDR2 is FYNNEI. The CDR3 runs to 15 residues. The CDR3 DNA reads TGTGCCAGCAGTGAAGTGGGTGGGAGGACCAATGAGCAGTTCTTC. Translated: CASSEVGGRTNEQFF.

The V and J genes are TRBV7-2 and TRBJ2-5; TRBD2 might be the D (6 bases). Trimming took off 5 bases at V and 5 bases at J, with 18 bases between the two ends. Germline lookup yields CDR1 SGHTA and CDR2 FQGNSA. There are 15 residues in the CDR3. The DNA of the CDR3 is TGTGCCAGCAGCCATGGGGGGAGAGGGCGGGAGACCCAGTACTTC. Translated, it gives CASSHGGRGRETQYF.

The chain couples TRBV9 to TRBJ2-7; 8 bases match TRBD1. The CDR3 is 15 amino acids. Trimming removed 5 bases from V and 7 bases from J; junction bases left unmatched: 14. Germline V lookup: CDR1 SGDLS, CDR2 YYNGEE. The CDR3: CASSYTGTGSGEQYF. The CDR3 DNA is TGTGCCAGCAGTTACACCGGGACAGGCTCGGGTGAGCAGTACTTC.

The sample holds a few counts of this clone. The genes are TRBV5-4 and TRBJ1-2; 7 bases agree with TRBD1. The germline V gene has CDR1 SGHNT and CDR2 YYREEE (reference sequence). V lost 3 bases and J lost 7; bases outside the gene matches: 3. This CDR3 has 12 residues. The CDR3 is CASSSDRVGYTF. The CDR3 DNA is TGTGCCAGCAGCTCCGACAGGGTTGGCTACACCTTC.

The chain has TRBV7-2 and TRBJ2-7; 12 nucleotides agree with TRBD2. CDR3 length: 16 amino acids. Germline CDR1 SGHTA, CDR2 FQGNSA. V trimming: 4 bases; J trimming: 3 bases; junction bases outside the gene matches: 7. The DNA for the CDR3 is TGTGCCAGCAGCTCCCCGGAGACTAGCGGGAGCTACGAGCAGTACTTC. Encoded protein: CASSSPETSGSYEQYF.

The chain is built from TRBV9 and TRBJ2-3; the match to TRBD2 covers 8 bases. The ends lost 0 bases at V and 0 bases at J; junction bases unmatched: 6. CDR1 and CDR2 (germline): SGDLS, YYNGEE. The CDR3 consists of 17 residues. CDR3 nucleotides: TGTGCCAGCAGCGTAGCGCCGGGACTAGATAGCACAGATACGCAGTATTTT. It yields the protein CASSVAPGLDSTDTQYF.